Described below is a single TCR beta chain sequence and its context. The sample is drawn from a study of blood T cell repertoires in COVID-19. Study-wide context: Italy, Spain and the United States were the sources of the convalescent and acute COVID-19 samples. Sources were T cells, B-cell-depleted T cells, or PBMCs; the material itself was cDNA or gDNA.

The CDR3 totals 14 residues. The germline CDR1 and CDR2 sequences are SQVTM and ANQGSEA. The V end lost 1 base, the J end lost 4 bases, and 13 bases lay between the germline ends. How the authors handled the data: Amplified reference gene primers provided the basis for estimating nucleated cell counts. Generated by immunoSEQ multiplex PCR, the TCRdb table keeps only in-frame clones and is missing some. That table supplies the V and J calls and clone size; D and trimming were determined from the DNA. The repertoire holds roughly 120,000 clones, with 75% to 80% as singletons. V is TRBV29-1 and J is TRBJ2-5; TRBD2 is a possible D gene (6 bases). This clonotype originated in a woman aged 80 or older with active or convalescent COVID-19. Source material: peripheral blood. The CDR3 reads CSVEGVAGRETQYF. The CDR3 nucleotides are TGCAGCGTTGAAGGGGTTGCGGGGAGAGAGACCCAGTACTTC.